Listed below are T cell receptor beta chains from one sample, sequenced in a study of T cells in Graves' hyperthyroidism and ophthalmopathy. TCRdb reanalysed the multiplex PCR reads using MiXCR and keeps one entry per CDR3 protein. The table shows roughly 100,000 distinct CDR3 sequences, with over 45% occurring only once. Sample: blood. Receptors were obtained from a man aged 40-49 years with Graves' hyperthyroidism. CDR3s include the opening cysteine and the closing phenylalanine or tryptophan. The D gene is left open where the match is weak. Clone sizes are given selectively: once, few, many, or a class where the clone is expanded.

12	TRBV12-3/TRBV12-4	many	NA	TRBJ2-2	TGTGCCAGCAGTAGAGCAAGGCGGGAGCTGTTTTTT	CASSRARRELFF
14	TRBV9	NA	TRBD1	TRBJ1-4	TGTGCCAGCAGCCCAACCGACAGGGTGGAAAAACTGTTTTTT	CASSPTDRVEKLFF
15	TRBV20-1	many	NA	TRBJ2-2	TGCAGTGCTAGAGCCCCCAGGGGACAAGGCGGGGAGCTGTTTTTT	CSARAPRGQGGELFF
15	TRBV3-1	few	NA	TRBJ1-2	TGTGCCAGCAGCCAAGAAGGGATTGGTAACTATGGCTACACCTTC	CASSQEGIGNYGYTF
14	TRBV15	NA	NA	TRBJ2-6	TGTGCCACCAGCAGCTTCCCCGGGGCCAACGTCCTGACTTTC	CATSSFPGANVLTF
15	TRBV6-5	many	NA	TRBJ1-1	TGTGCCAGCAGTTACTCGTGGACGGTGAACACTGAAGCTTTCTTT	CASSYSWTVNTEAFF
13	TRBV19	NA	NA	TRBJ1-4	TGTGCCAGCAGTCGGGTAACTAATGAAAAACTGTTTTTT	CASSRVTNEKLFF
14	TRBV6-1	many	NA	TRBJ1-2	TGTGCCAGCAGTGAAGGATTAGGGGTCCATGGCTACACCTTC	CASSEGLGVHGYTF
15	TRBV5-8	many	TRBD1	TRBJ2-1	TGTGCCAGCAGCTGGGGACAGGGACCCCTTTTCGAGCAGTTCTTC	CASSWGQGPLFEQFF
13	TRBV20-1	NA	NA	TRBJ1-1	TGCAGTGCTAGGAGCCTAGCGGGGACTGAAGCTTTCTTT	CSARSLAGTEAFF
14	TRBV6-5	NA	NA	TRBJ1-2	TGTGCCAGCAGTTACTCGACCTTTCTCGGTGGCTACACCTTC	CASSYSTFLGGYTF
16	TRBV24-1	once	NA	TRBJ2-3	TGTGCCGCCAGTGATTTGGCGGCGGTAATCACAGATACGCAGTATTTT	CAASDLAAVITDTQYF
15	TRBV6-5	many	TRBD1	TRBJ2-7	TGTGCCAGCAGTTACGCAGGGGGCGATAACTACGAGCAGTACTTC	CASSYAGGDNYEQYF
15	TRBV7-3	NA	NA	TRBJ2-7	TGTGCCAGCAGCTTGGGGGCAATATCCTACAAGGAGCAGTACTTC	CASSLGAISYKEQYF
16	TRBV5-1	NA	NA	TRBJ2-3	TGCGCCAGCAGCCGACAGGGAGTGGGAGGGCCAGATACGCAGTATTTT	CASSRQGVGGPDTQYF
15	TRBV7-9	once	NA	TRBJ2-5	TGTGCCAGCAGCCAAGATGTGGGCAGGAAAGAGACCCAGTACTTC	CASSQDVGRKETQYF
15	TRBV7-9	many	NA	TRBJ1-4	TGTGCCAGCAGCTATTACGGGGCAGGGGATGAAAAACTGTTTTTT	CASSYYGAGDEKLFF
14	TRBV7-9	NA	NA	TRBJ1-4	TGTGCCAGCAGCCCTGATGCAACTAATGAAAAACTGTTTTTT	CASSPDATNEKLFF
17	TRBV5-1	many	TRBD1	TRBJ1-3	TGCGCCAGCAGCTTGGGGGACAGAACTCTCTCTGGAAACACCATATATTTT	CASSLGDRTLSGNTIYF
14	TRBV6-6	NA	TRBD1	TRBJ1-5	TGTGCCAGCAGTAAGGGACAGGGCCATCAGCCCCAGCATTTT	CASSKGQGHQPQHF
14	TRBV15	NA	NA	TRBJ2-7	TGTGCCACCAGCAGAGCTACTAGCTCGTACGAGCAGTACTTC	CATSRATSSYEQYF
14	TRBV7-9	many	NA	TRBJ2-7	TGTGCCAGCAGCTTAAAAGGAGAAGGGAAAGAGCAGTACTTC	CASSLKGEGKEQYF
15	TRBV7-2	many	TRBD1	TRBJ2-3	TGTGCCAGCAGCTGGACAGGGGCGAGCACAGATACGCAGTATTTT	CASSWTGASTDTQYF
13	TRBV20-1	NA	NA	TRBJ1-6	TGCAGTGCTAGCCGCAGGGAAAATTCACCCCTCCACTTT	CSASRRENSPLHF
13	TRBV10-3	NA	NA	TRBJ2-2	TGTGTCATCAGTGAGTTTGGGGGCGGGGAGCTGTTTTTT	CVISEFGGGELFF
15	TRBV19	NA	NA	TRBJ1-1	TGTGCCAGTAGTATAGGCGGGAGGGCGGACACTGAAGCTTTCTTT	CASSIGGRADTEAFF
13	TRBV9	NA	NA	TRBJ2-3	TGTGCCTGGAGTTCGGGACTCACAGATACGCAGTATTTT	CAWSSGLTDTQYF